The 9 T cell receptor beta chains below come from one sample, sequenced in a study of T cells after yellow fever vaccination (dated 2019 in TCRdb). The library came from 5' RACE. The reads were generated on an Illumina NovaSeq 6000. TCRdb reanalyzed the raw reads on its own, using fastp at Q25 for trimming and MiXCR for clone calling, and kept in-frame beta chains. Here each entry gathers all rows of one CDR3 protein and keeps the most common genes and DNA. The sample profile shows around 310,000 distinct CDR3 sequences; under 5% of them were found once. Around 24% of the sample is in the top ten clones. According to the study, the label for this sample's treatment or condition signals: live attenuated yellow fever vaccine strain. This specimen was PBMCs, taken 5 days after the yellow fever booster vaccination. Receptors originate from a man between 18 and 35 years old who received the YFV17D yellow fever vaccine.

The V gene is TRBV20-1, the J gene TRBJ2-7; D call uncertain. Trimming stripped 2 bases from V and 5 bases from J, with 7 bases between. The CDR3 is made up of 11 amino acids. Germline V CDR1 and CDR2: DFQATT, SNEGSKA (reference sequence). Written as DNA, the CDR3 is TGCAGTGCTAGATCGGTCCACGAGCAGTACGTC. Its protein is CSARSVHEQYV.

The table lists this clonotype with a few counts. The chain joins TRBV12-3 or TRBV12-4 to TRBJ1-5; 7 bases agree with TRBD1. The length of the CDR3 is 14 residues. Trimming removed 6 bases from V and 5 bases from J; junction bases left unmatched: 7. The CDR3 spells CASRYRGGDQPQHF. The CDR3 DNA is TGTGCCAGCAGGTACAGGGGTGGCGATCAGCCCCAGCATTTT.

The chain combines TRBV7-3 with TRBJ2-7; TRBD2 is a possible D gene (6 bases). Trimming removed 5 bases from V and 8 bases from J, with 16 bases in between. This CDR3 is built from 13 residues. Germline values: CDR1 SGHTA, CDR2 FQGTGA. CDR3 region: CASSPRVGGQQYF. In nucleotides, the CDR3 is TGTGCCAGCAGCCCCCGTGTGGGAGGCCAGCAGTACTTC.

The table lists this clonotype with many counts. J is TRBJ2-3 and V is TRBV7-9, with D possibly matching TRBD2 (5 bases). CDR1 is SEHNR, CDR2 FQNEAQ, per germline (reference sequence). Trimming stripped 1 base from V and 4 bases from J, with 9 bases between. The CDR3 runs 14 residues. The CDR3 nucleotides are TGTGCCAGCAGCTTAGTCGTCGGGGCAGATACGCAGTATTTT. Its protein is CASSLVVGADTQYF.

CDR3 protein: CASSKFVGQPQHF. The CDR3 DNA follows: TGTGCCAGCAGCAAATTTGTAGGGCAGCCCCAGCATTTT. The chain is built from TRBV7-9 and TRBJ1-5; no definite D call. CDR1 is SEHNR, CDR2 FQNEAQ, per germline (reference sequence). The CDR3 extends over 13 amino acids. With 5 bases removed from V and 7 bases from J, the gap between germline ends came to 12 bases. The whole variable domain, remainder taken from reference TRBV7-9 and TRBJ1-5, is DTGVSQNPRHKITKRGQNVTFRCDPISEHNRLYWYRQTLGQGPEFLTYFQNEAQLEKSRLLSDRFSAERPKGSFSTLEIQRTEQGDSAMYLCASSKFVGQPQHFGDGTRLSIL.

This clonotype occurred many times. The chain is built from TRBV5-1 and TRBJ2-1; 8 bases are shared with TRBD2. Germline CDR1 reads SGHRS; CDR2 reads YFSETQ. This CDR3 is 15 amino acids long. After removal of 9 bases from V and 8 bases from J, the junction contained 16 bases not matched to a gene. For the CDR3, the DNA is TGCGCCACAGAAAAAACGGGGGGGCCGGTCGATGAGCAGTTCTTC. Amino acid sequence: CATEKTGGPVDEQFF.

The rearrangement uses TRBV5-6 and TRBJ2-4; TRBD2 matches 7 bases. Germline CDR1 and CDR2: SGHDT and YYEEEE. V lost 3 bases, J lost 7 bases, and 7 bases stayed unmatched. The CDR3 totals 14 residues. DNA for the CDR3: TGTGCCAGCAGCTACCCACTGGGGGGGAACATTCAGTACTTC. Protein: CASSYPLGGNIQYF.

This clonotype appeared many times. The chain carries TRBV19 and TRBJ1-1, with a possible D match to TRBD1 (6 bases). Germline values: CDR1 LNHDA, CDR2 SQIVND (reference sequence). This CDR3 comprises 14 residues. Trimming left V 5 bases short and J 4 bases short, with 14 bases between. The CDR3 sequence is CASSYSRGGTEAFF. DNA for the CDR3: TGTGCCAGTAGTTACTCGAGAGGGGGCACTGAAGCTTTCTTT.

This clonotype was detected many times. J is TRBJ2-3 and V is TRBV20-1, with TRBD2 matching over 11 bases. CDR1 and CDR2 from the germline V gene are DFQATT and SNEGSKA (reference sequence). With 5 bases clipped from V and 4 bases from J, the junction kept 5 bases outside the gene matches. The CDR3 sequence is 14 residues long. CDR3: CSALAGGPPDTQYF. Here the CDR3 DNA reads TGCAGTGCTTTAGCGGGGGGGCCGCCAGATACGCAGTATTTT.